This T cell receptor (beta chain) was retrieved from a study of cytotoxic CD8 clonotypes in ibrutinib-treated CLL. TCRdb's copy holds only in-frame clones and misses some; the assay was immunoSEQ multiplex PCR. The table includes tens of thousands of clones, roughly 50% detected once. V lost 6 bases and J 0 bases, leaving 8 bases between the germline ends. Germline assignment: CDR1 SNHLY and CDR2 FYNNEI. The CDR3 runs to 14 residues. This clone has only a few counts. V and J are TRBV2 and TRBJ2-2; D possibly uses TRBD1 or TRBD2 (5 bases each). The sample was PBMCs, taken after 12 months of ibrutinib treatment. The TCR sequence derives from a human donor with chronic lymphocytic leukemia. The CDR3 nucleotides are TGTGCCAGCAGACGGGACCCGAACACCGGGGAGCTGTTTTTT. Translating gives CASRRDPNTGELFF.